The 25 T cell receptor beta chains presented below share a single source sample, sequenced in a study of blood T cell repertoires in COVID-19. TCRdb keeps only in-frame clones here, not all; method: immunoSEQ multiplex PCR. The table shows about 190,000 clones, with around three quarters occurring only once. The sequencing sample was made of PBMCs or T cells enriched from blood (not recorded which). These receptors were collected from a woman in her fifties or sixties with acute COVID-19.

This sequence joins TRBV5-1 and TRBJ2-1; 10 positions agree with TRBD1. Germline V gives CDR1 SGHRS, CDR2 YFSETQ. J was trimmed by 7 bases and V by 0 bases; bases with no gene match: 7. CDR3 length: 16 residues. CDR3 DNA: TGCGCCAGCAGCTTGGAAGGGACAGGGGTCGGGAATGAGCAGTTCTTC. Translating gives CASSLEGTGVGNEQFF.

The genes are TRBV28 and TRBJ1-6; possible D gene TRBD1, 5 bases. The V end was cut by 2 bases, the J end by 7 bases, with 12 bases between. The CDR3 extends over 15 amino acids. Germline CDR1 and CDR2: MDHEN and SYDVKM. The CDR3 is CASSLPGISNSPLHF. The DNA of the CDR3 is TGTGCCAGCAGTTTACCAGGGATTTCGAATTCACCCCTCCACTTT.

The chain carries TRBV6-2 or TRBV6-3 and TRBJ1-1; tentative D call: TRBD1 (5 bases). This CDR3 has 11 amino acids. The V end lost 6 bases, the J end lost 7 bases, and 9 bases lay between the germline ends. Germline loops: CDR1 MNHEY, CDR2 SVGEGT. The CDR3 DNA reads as TGTGCCAGCAGCTATGACAGTGAAGCTTTCTTT. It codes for CASSYDSEAFF.

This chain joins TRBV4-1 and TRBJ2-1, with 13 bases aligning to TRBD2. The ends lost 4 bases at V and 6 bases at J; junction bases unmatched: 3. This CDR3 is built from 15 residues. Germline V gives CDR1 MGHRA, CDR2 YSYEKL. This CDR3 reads CASSPGTSGANEQFF. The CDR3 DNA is TGCGCCAGCAGCCCTGGGACTAGCGGGGCCAATGAGCAGTTCTTC.

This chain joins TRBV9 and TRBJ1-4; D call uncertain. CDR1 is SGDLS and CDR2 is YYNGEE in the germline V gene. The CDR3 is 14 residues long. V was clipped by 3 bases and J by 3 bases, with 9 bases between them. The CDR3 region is CASSAQWSNEKLFF. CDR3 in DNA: TGTGCCAGCAGCGCCCAGTGGTCTAATGAAAAACTGTTTTTT. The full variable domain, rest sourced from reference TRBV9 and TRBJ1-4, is DSGVTQTPKHLITATGQRVTLRCSPRSGDLSVYWYQQSLDQGLQFLIQYYNGEERAKGNILERFSAQQFPDLHSELNLSSLELGDSALYFCASSAQWSNEKLFFGSGTQLSVL.

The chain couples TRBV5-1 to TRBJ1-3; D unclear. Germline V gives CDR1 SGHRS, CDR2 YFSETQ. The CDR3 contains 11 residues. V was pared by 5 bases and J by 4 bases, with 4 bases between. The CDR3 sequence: CASSSGNTIYF. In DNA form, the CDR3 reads TGCGCCAGCAGTTCAGGAAACACCATATATTTT.

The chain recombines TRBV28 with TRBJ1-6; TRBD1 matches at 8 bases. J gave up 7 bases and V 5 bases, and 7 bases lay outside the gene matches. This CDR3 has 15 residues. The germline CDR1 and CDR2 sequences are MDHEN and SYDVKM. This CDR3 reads CASSPPGQVNSPLHF. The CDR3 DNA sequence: TGTGCCAGCAGTCCACCGGGACAGGTGAATTCACCCCTCCACTTT.

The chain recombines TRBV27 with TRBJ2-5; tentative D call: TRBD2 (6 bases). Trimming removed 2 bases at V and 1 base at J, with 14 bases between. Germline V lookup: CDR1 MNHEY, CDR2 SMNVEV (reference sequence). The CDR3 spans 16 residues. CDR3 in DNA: TGTGCCAGCAGTTTAGGCCGGGGGAGGTTCCAAGAGACCCAGTACTTC. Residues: CASSLGRGRFQETQYF.

This CDR3 reads CASSLGQAYTGELFF. The CDR3 coding sequence is TGTGCCAGCAGCTTGGGACAGGCGTATACCGGGGAGCTGTTTTTT. The chain carries TRBV5-6 and TRBJ2-2; maybe TRBD1 (6 bases). The CDR3 sequence is 15 residues long. The germline gives CDR1 SGHDT, CDR2 YYEEEE. Trimming took off 0 bases at V and 5 bases at J, with 11 bases between the two ends.

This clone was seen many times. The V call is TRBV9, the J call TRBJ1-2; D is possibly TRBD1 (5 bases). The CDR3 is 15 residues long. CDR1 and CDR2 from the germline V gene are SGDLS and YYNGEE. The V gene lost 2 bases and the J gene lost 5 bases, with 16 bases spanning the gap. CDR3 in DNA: TGTGCCAGCAGCGTGGGAGTGGGGGGAGGATATGGCTACACCTTC. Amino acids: CASSVGVGGGYGYTF.

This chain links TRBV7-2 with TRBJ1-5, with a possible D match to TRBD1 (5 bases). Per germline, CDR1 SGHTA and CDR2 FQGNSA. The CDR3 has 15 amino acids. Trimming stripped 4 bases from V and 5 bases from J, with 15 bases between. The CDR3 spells CASSSTPGRDQPQHF. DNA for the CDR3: TGTGCCAGCAGCTCCACTCCAGGGCGTGATCAGCCCCAGCATTTT.

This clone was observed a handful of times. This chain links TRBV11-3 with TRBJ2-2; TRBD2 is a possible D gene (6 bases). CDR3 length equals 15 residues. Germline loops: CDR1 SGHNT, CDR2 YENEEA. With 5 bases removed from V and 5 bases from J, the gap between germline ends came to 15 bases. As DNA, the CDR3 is TGTGCCAGCAGCCGATCGGGGGTCTCGACCGGGGAGCTGTTTTTT. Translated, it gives CASSRSGVSTGELFF.

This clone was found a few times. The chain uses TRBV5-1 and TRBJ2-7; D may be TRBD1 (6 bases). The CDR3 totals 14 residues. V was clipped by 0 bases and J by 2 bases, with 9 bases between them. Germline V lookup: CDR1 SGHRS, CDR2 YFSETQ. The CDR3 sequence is CASSLGQVPYEQYV. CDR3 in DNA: TGCGCCAGCAGCTTGGGACAGGTCCCCTACGAGCAGTACGTC.

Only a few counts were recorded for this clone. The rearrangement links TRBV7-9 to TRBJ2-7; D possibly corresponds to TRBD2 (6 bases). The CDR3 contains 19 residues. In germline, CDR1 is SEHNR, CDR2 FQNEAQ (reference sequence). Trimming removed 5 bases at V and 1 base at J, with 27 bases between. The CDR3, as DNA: TGTGCCAGCAGCCGAAGGGGAGAAGAGGAGGGGATAAATTCCTACGAGCAGTACGTC. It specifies CASSRRGEEEGINSYEQYV.

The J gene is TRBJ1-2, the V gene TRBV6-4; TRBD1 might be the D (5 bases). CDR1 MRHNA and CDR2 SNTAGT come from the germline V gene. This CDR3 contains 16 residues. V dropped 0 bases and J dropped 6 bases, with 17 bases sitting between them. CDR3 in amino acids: CASSDSGGREANGYTF. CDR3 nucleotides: TGTGCCAGCAGTGACTCGGGCGGCAGGGAAGCGAATGGCTACACCTTC.

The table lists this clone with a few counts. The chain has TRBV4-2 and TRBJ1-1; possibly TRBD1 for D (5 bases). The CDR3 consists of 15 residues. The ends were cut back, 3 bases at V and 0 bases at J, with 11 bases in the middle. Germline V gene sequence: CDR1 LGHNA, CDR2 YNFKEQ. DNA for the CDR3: TGTGCCAGCAGCCAGCAACCACAGGTGAACACTGAAGCTTTCTTT. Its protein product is CASSQQPQVNTEAFF.

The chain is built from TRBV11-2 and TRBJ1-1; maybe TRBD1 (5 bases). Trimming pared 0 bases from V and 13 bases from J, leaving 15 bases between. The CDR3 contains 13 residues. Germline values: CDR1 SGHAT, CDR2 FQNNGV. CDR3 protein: CASSLDQDRRGFF. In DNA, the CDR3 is TGTGCCAGCAGCTTAGACCAGGACCGGAGGGGTTTCTTT.

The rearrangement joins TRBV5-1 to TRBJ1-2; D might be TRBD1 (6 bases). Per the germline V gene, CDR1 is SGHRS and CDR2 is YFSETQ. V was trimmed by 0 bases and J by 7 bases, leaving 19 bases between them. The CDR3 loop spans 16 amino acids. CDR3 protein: CASSLAGSTGSSGYTF. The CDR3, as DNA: TGCGCCAGCAGCTTGGCCGGTAGTACAGGGAGCTCTGGCTACACCTTC.

The CDR3: CASSRGVNYGYTF. The CDR3 coding sequence is TGTGCCAGCAGCCGGGGGGTGAACTATGGCTACACCTTC. This chain links TRBV28 with TRBJ1-2, with a tentative D call TRBD1 (5 bases). Germline lookup yields CDR1 MDHEN and CDR2 SYDVKM. The CDR3 has 13 amino acids. The V gene lost 6 bases and the J gene lost 2 bases, with 10 bases spanning the gap.

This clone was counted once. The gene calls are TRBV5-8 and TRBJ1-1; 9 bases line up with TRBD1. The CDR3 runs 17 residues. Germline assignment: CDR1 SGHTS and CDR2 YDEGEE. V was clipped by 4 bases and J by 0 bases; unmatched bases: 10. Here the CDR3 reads CASSPGTGLSLNTEAFF. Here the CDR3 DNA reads TGTGCCAGCAGCCCCGGGACAGGGTTGAGCCTGAACACTGAAGCTTTCTTT.

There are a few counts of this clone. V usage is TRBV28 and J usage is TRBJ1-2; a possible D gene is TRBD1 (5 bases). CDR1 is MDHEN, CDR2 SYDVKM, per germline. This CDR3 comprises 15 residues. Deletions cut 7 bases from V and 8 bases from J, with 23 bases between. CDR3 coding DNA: TGTGCCAGCACCGTAGGAAACCAGGGTTGGCAAGGCTACACCTTC. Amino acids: CASTVGNQGWQGYTF.

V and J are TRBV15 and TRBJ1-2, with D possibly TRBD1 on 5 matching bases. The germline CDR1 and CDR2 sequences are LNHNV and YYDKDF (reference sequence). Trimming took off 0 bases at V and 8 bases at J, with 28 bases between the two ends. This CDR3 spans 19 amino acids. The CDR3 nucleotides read TGTGCCACCAGCAGAGATTATAGTGCCCAGGGTCCTAAGGAAGGCGGCTACACCTTC. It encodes CATSRDYSAQGPKEGGYTF.

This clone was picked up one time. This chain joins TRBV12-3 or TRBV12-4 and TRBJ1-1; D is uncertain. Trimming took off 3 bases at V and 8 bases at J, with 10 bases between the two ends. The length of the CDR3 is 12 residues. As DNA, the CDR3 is TGTGCCAGCAGTTTCGGACTGTTAGAAGCTTTCTTT. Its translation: CASSFGLLEAFF.

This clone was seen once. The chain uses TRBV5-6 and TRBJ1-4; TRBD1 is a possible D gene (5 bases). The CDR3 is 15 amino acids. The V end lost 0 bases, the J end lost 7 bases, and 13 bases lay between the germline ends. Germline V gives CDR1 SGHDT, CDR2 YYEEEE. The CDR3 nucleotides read TGTGCCAGCAGCTTGGGGCAGGGTGGATTTGAAAAACTGTTTTTT. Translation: CASSLGQGGFEKLFF.

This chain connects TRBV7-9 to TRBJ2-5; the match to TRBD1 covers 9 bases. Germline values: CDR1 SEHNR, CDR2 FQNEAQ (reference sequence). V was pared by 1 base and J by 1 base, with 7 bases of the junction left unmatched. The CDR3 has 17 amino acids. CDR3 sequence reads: CASSLGQAGQGQETQYF. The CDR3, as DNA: TGTGCCAGCAGCTTAGGCCAAGCGGGACAGGGCCAAGAGACCCAGTACTTC.